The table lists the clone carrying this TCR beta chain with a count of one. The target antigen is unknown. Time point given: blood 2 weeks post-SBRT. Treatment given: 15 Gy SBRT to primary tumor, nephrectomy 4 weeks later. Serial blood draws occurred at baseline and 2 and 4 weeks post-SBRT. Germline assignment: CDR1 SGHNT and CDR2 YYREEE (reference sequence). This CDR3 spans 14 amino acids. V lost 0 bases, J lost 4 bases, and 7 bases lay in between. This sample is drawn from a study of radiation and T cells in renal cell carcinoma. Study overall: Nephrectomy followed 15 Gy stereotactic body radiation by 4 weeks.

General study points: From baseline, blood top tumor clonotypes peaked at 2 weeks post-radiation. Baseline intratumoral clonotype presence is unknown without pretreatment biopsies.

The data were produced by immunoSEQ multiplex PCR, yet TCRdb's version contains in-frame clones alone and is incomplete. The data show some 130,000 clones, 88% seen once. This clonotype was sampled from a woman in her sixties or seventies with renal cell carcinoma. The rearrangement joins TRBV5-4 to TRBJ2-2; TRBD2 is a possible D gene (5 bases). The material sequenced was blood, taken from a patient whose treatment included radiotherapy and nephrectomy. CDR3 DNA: TGTGCCAGCAGCTTGGCTGGGAGCACCGGGGAGCTGTTTTTT. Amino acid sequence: CASSLAGSTGELFF.